Reported below is one T cell receptor (beta chain). No antigen is known for it. Diagnostic criteria defined recently for definite or probable disease were met by the Susac syndrome patients. This entry comes from a study of CD8 T cells in Susac syndrome. With V trimmed by 5 bases and J by 3 bases, 6 bases remained unmatched. Germline CDR1 is KGHSH and CDR2 is LQKENI. The CDR3 contains 14 residues. Study-wide points: As acknowledged by the study, its TCR sequencing and HLA analysis included a relatively small number of individuals.

A quantity of about 0.5 to 1 ug RNA underwent reverse transcription using random hexamers. A single record per CDR3 protein comes from TCRdb applying MiXCR to the immunoSEQ multiplex PCR reads. The repertoire includes 150,000 or so distinct CDR3 sequences, approximately 95% of them detected once, and about 0.14% sits in the top ten. The source of this sequence is a human donor with Susac syndrome. The rearrangement joins TRBV18 to TRBJ1-1, with 7 positions matching TRBD1. Specimen: CD4+ T cells from PBMCs. CDR3: CASSEGASDTEAFF. In nucleotides, the CDR3 is TGTGCCAGCTCAGAGGGGGCGTCGGACACTGAAGCTTTCTTT. Based on the CDR3 plus reference TRBV18 and TRBJ1-1, the full variable domain is NAGVMQNPRHLVRRRGQEARLRCSPMKGHSHVYWYRQLPEEGLKFMVYLQKENIIDESGMPKERFSAEFPKEGPSILRIQQVVRGDSAAYFCASSEGASDTEAFFGQGTRLTVV.